The 6 T cell receptor beta chains listed next were all sequenced from one sample in a study of regulatory T cells in long-lasting Graves disease. As for time point: persistent/refractory GD, antithyroid drugs over 5 years with positive TRAb. Researchers made the TCR library from RNA that was extracted from PBMCs. Through Arm-PCR of CDR3 regions and iRepertoire HTBI primers, TCR beta libraries were built. Via MiXCR, TCRdb re-called the multiplex PCR reads, giving one row per CDR3 protein. This table has 400,000 or so distinct CDR3 sequences, about 25% appearing once. The sequencing used peripheral blood mononuclear cells (PBMCs), collected when the disease was refractory, from a patient treated with antithyroid drugs. Every receptor here comes from a female donor with Graves disease.

V and J are TRBV6-2 or TRBV6-3 and TRBJ2-3; 9 nucleotides line up with TRBD2. This CDR3 has 18 residues. The V segment lost 2 bases and the J segment 3 bases; nucleotides outside the gene matches: 12. Germline CDR1 and CDR2: MNHEY and SVGEGT. The CDR3 coding sequence is TGTGCCAGCAGTTACGCGGCTAAGGAGCGGGAGGAAACAGATACGCAGTATTTT. It translates to CASSYAAKEREETDTQYF.

This clonotype turned up a few times. CDR3 region: CASDGGTNTGELFF. In DNA, the CDR3 is TGTGCCTCCGACGGCGGGACGAACACCGGGGAGCTGTTTTTT. The gene calls are TRBV10-3 and TRBJ2-2; the D gene is possibly TRBD2 (6 bases). Per the germline V gene, CDR1 is ENHRY and CDR2 is SYGVKD. V was pared by 11 bases and J by 0 bases, with 13 bases between. CDR3 size: 14 residues.

This clonotype has a handful of counts. This rearrangement joins TRBV4-2 to TRBJ2-5; 10 positions match TRBD2. The ends lost 6 bases at V and 5 bases at J; junction bases unmatched: 12. CDR3 size: 16 residues. From germline, CDR1 is LGHNA and CDR2 YNFKEQ. CDR3 in amino acids: CASRLGLAGVQETQYF. As DNA, the CDR3 is TGTGCCAGCAGACTAGGGCTAGCGGGAGTACAGGAGACCCAGTACTTC.

This clonotype came up many times. The CDR3 region is CASSLLDSGANVLTF. In nucleotides, the CDR3 is TGTGCCAGCAGTTTGCTGGACTCTGGGGCCAACGTCCTGACTTTC. The V and J genes are TRBV28 and TRBJ2-6; D gene uncertain. CDR3 length equals 15 residues. V was pared by 3 bases and J by 0 bases, with 6 bases between. From germline, CDR1 is MDHEN and CDR2 SYDVKM.

This clonotype was seen just once. The conserved phenylalanine or tryptophan normally closing the CDR3 is absent here, so this likely arose from a read error. V gene TRBV6-2 or TRBV6-3 combines with J gene TRBJ1-5, with unresolved D. The V and J ends lost 6 bases and 4 bases respectively, with 19 bases between them. In germline, CDR1 is MNHEY, CDR2 SVGEGT. The CDR3 loop spans 16 amino acids. CDR3 loop: CASSRGTDRINQPQHS. CDR3 bases: TGTGCCAGCAGCCGCGGCACGGATCGAATTAATCAGCCCCAGCATTCT.

This clonotype has only a few counts. The rearrangement uses TRBV11-2 and TRBJ2-2, with 12 bases aligning to TRBD1. The CDR3 consists of 16 residues. Germline lookup yields CDR1 SGHAT and CDR2 FQNNGV. J gave up 3 bases and V 5 bases, and 4 bases lay outside the gene matches. The DNA for the CDR3 is TGTGCCAGCAGCCACGGGACAGGGGGCTACACCGGGGAGCTGTTTTTT. Translation: CASSHGTGGYTGELFF. The full variable domain, its missing parts supplied by reference TRBV11-2 and TRBJ2-2, is EAGVAQSPRYKIIEKRQSVAFWCNPISGHATLYWYQQILGQGPKLLIQFQNNGVVDDSQLPKDRFSAERLKGVDSTLKIQPAKLEDSAVYLCASSHGTGGYTGELFFGEGSRLTVL.